This is a list of T cell receptor beta chains from one sample in a study of control samples from healthy donors and cancer patients. The repertoire was sequenced with immunoSEQ multiplex PCR; TCRdb's copy has only in-frame clones and lacks some. Among about 94,000 clones, less than 95% were seen once, and the ten largest hold 3.5% to 4.5%. The sample taken for sequencing was blood. The receptors here all came from a young woman in good health. Both conserved end residues are part of each CDR3. The D gene is left open where the match is weak.

j_call d_call v_call cdr3_aa cdr3_nt
TRBJ1-4 . TRBV19 CASSTGTSEEKLFF TGTGCCAGTAGTACCGGGACGTCAGAAGAAAAACTGTTTTTT
TRBJ1-2 . TRBV6-5 CASRGGGYTF TGTGCCAGCAGGGGAGGCGGCTACACCTTC
TRBJ2-2 TRBD2 TRBV3-1/TRBV3-2 CASTVAGGLTGELFF TGTGCCAGCACCGTAGCGGGGGGCCTCACCGGGGAGCTGTTTTTT
TRBJ1-2 . TRBV6-5 CASSGASGHYGYTF TGTGCCAGCAGCGGCGCTTCCGGCCACTATGGCTACACCTTC
TRBJ1-1 . TRBV18 CASSLAGTSNTEAFF TGTGCCAGCTCACTCGCCGGGACATCGAACACTGAAGCTTTCTTT
TRBJ2-7 TRBD1 TRBV5-1 CASSSGQGSYEQYF TGCGCCAGCAGCTCCGGACAGGGTTCCTACGAGCAGTACTTC
TRBJ2-1 TRBD2 TRBV7-6 CASSAPVAGGQYSSYNEQFF TGTGCCAGCAGCGCACCTGTAGCGGGGGGCCAATATAGCTCCTACAATGAGCAGTTCTTC
TRBJ1-3 TRBD1 TRBV24-1 CATSDRGQGGGTIYF TGTGCCACCAGTGACCGCGGACAGGGCGGAGGGACCATATATTTT
TRBJ1-3 . TRBV7-9 CASSLISVSAGNTIYF TGTGCCAGCAGCTTAATTTCGGTTTCAGCGGGAAACACCATATATTTT
TRBJ1-1 TRBD1 TRBV13 CASSPDRRNTEAFF TGTGCCAGCAGCCCGGACAGGAGGAACACTGAAGCTTTCTTT
TRBJ1-1 TRBD1 TRBV5-8 CASSWDRGHTEAFF TGTGCCAGCAGCTGGGACAGGGGTCACACTGAAGCTTTCTTT
TRBJ1-2 . TRBV9 CASSGTKWGYTF TGTGCCAGCAGCGGCACCAAGTGGGGCTACACCTTC
TRBJ2-5 . TRBV29-1 CSAEGSGETQYF TGCAGCGCCGAAGGGAGCGGGGAGACCCAGTACTTC
TRBJ2-2 . TRBV9 CASSVDQSGELFF TGTGCCAGCAGCGTAGATCAGAGCGGGGAGCTGTTTTTT
TRBJ1-2 . TRBV4-2 CASSQGEGSTYGYTF TGTGCCAGCAGCCAAGGGGAGGGATCAACCTATGGCTACACCTTC
TRBJ1-4 . TRBV5-8 CASSPTGGGGEKLFF TGTGCCAGCAGCCCGACCGGGGGCGGCGGGGAAAAACTGTTTTTT
TRBJ2-1 TRBD1 TRBV6-5 CASSIQGVPYNEQFF TGTGCCAGCAGTATACAGGGGGTTCCCTACAATGAGCAGTTCTTC
TRBJ1-2 . TRBV27 CASSPREGSGYTF TGTGCCAGCAGTCCAAGGGAGGGGTCTGGCTACACCTTC
TRBJ1-3 . TRBV10-3 CAVHGRKGNTIYF TGTGCCGTCCACGGGAGGAAGGGAAACACCATATATTTT
TRBJ2-5 TRBD2 TRBV7-9 CASSLVTGGQETQYF TGTGCCAGCAGCTTAGTCACGGGGGGCCAAGAGACCCAGTACTTC
TRBJ2-7 . TRBV4-1 CASSQIRSSLSYEQYF TGCGCCAGCAGCCAAATCAGAAGCTCCCTTTCCTACGAGCAGTACTTC
TRBJ1-1 . TRBV27 CASSPTGQASFF TGTGCCAGCAGTCCCACAGGGCAGGCGTCTTTCTTT
TRBJ2-2 TRBD2 TRBV10-1 CASSSSGGLNTGELFF TGCGCCAGCAGTAGTAGCGGGGGGTTGAACACCGGGGAGCTGTTTTTT
TRBJ1-2 . TRBV5-6 CASSLEGADFFYGYTF TGTGCCAGCAGCTTGGAAGGGGCAGATTTCTTCTATGGCTACACCTTC
TRBJ2-5 TRBD2 TRBV7-2 CASSSVGGLDQETQYF TGTGCCAGCAGCTCCGTGGGGGGACTAGACCAAGAGACCCAGTACTTC
TRBJ1-3 . TRBV5-1 CASSPTRMGIAGNTIYF TGCGCCAGCAGCCCGACCAGAATGGGTATCGCGGGAAACACCATATATTTT
TRBJ1-2 TRBD1 TRBV5-1 CASSLEYRGYGYTF TGCGCCAGCAGCTTGGAGTACAGGGGCTATGGCTACACCTTC
TRBJ2-7 TRBD2 TRBV5-1 CASSFKGTSGTYEQYF TGCGCCAGCAGCTTTAAGGGGACTAGCGGTACCTACGAGCAGTACTTC
TRBJ1-1 . TRBV7-9 CASSWKGMNTEAFF TGTGCCAGCAGCTGGAAGGGAATGAACACTGAAGCTTTCTTT
TRBJ1-2 . TRBV6-1 CASSEYYSLGYGYTF TGTGCCAGCAGTGAATATTACTCACTGGGCTATGGCTACACCTTC
TRBJ1-6 TRBD1 TRBV7-9 CASSPGQVIMALHF TGTGCCAGCAGCCCGGGACAGGTCATCATGGCCCTCCACTTT